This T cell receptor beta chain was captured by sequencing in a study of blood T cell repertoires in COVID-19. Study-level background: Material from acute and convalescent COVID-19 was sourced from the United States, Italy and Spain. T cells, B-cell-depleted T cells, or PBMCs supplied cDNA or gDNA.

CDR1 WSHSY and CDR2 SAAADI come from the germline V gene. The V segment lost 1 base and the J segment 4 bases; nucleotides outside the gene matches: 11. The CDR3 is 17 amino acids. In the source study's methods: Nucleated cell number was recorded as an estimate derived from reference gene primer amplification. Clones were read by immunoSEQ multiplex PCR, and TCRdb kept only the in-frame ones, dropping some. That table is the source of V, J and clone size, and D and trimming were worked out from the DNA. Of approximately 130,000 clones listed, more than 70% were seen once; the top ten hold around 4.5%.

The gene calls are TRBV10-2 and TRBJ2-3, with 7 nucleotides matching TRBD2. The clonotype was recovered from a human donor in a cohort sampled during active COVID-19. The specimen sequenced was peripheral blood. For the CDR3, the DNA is TGCGCCAGCAGTGAGTTGCTCCCAGGGAGGGTCGCAGATACGCAGTATTTT. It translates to CASSELLPGRVADTQYF.